This T cell receptor beta chain was documented in a study of T-cell memory formation after mild COVID-19. From the 5' RACE reads, TCRdb called clonotypes with MiXCR, one entry per CDR3 protein. The sample holds about 39,000 distinct CDR3 sequences, roughly 6.1% seen once. Sequencing input: PBMCs or a T cell subset sorted from them (not recorded which). The clonotype originates from an adult who had mild COVID-19 (a few samples of this study predate the infection). Cell type and time point are not known.

DNA of the CDR3: TGCAGTGCTAGCCTCCAGAGTGGCTACACCTTC. Translation gives CSASLQSGYTF. The genes are TRBV20-1 and TRBJ1-2; D not certain. Germline V gene lookup returns CDR1 DFQATT and CDR2 SNEGSKA (reference sequence). Trimming stripped 3 bases from V and 7 bases from J, with 9 bases between. This CDR3 is 11 amino acids long.